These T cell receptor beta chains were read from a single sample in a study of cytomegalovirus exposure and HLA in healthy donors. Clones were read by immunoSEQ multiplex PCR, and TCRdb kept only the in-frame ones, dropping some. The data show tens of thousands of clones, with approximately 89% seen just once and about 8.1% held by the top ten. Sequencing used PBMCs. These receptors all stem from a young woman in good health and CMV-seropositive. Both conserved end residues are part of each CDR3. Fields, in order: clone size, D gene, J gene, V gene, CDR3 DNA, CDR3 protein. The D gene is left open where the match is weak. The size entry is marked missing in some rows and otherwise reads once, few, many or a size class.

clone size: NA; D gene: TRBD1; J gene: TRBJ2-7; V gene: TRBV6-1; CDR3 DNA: TGTGCCAGCAGTCGGGGGGGACAGGGGATATACGAGCAGTACTTC; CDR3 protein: CASSRGGQGIYEQYF
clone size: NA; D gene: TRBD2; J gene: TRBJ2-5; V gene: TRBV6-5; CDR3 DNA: TGTGCCAGCACAAGACTAGCGGGGGATCAAGAGACCCAGTACTTC; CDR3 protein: CASTRLAGDQETQYF
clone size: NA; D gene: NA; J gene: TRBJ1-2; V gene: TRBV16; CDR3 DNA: TGTGCCAGCAGCCAATTCCGAGGGATGGACTATGGCTACACCTTC; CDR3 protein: CASSQFRGMDYGYTF
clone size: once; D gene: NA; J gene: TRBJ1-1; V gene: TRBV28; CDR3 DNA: TGTGCCAGCAGTTTATGGCGGGGGGTCACTGAAGCTTTCTTT; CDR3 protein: CASSLWRGVTEAFF
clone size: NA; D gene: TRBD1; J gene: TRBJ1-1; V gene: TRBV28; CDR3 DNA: TGTGCCAGCATTCGAGGGGGCTACACTGAAGCTTTCTTT; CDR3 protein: CASIRGGYTEAFF
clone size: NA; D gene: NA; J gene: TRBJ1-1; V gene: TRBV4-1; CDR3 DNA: TGCGCCAGCAGCTATCTGAAGGGGGATGCTGAAGCTTTCTTT; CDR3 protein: CASSYLKGDAEAFF
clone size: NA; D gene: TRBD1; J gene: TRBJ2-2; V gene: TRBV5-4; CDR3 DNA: TGTGCCAGCAGCTTACCGGGACAGAGAAACACCGGGGAGCTGTTTTTT; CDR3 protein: CASSLPGQRNTGELFF
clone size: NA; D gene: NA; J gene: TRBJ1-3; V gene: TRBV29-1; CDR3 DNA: TGCAGCGTTGGGGGGCAGGGCGAGACTGGAAACACCATATATTTT; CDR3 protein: CSVGGQGETGNTIYF
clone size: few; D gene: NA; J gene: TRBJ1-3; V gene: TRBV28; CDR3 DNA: TGTGCCAGCAGTGCCGGACTGCGATTCTCTGGAAACACCATATATTTT; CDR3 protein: CASSAGLRFSGNTIYF
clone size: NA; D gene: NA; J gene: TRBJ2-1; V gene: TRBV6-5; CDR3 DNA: TGTGCCAGCAGCCACGGGACAAACTCTAAGCAGTTCTTC; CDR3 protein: CASSHGTNSKQFF
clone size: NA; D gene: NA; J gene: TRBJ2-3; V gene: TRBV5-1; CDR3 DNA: TGCGCCAGCAGCTTGGGCCCGGGGGCAGATACGCAGTATTTT; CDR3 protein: CASSLGPGADTQYF
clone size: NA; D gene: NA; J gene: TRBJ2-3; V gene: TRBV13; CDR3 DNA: TGTGCCAGCAGCTTAGGCCTGGCAGGTCGTAGCACAGATACGCAGTATTTT; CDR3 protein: CASSLGLAGRSTDTQYF
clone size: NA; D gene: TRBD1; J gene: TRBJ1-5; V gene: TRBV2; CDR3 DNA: TGTGCCAGCAGTGAAGATGCAGGGGGAAATCAGCCCCAGCATTTT; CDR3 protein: CASSEDAGGNQPQHF
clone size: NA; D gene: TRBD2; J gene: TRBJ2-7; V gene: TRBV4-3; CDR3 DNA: TGCGCCAGCAGCCAAGGGGGGGGACTCGAGCAGTACTTC; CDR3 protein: CASSQGGGLEQYF
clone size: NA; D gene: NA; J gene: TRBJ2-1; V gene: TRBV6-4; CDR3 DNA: TGTGCCAGCAGTGACTCAGCACGGGGATCCTACAATGAGCAGTTCTTC; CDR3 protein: CASSDSARGSYNEQFF
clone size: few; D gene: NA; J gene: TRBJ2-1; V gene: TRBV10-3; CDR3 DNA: TGTGCCATCAGTGATTCCTTAGGGGTTAAGAATGAGCAGTTCTTC; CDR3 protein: CAISDSLGVKNEQFF
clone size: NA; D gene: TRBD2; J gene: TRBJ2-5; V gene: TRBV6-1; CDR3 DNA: TGTGCCAGCAAAGCGGGGGGGCAAGAGACCCAGTACTTC; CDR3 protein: CASKAGGQETQYF
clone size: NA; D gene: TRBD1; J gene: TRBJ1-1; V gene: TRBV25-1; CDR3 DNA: TGTGCCAGCTGGACAGGGGGCTTGATGGCTGAAGCTTTCTTT; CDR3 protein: CASWTGGLMAEAFF
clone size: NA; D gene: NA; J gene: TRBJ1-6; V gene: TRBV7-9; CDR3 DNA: TGTGCCAGCACCCGGGGGACCGTCGAGATGGGGACCCTCCACTTT; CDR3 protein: CASTRGTVEMGTLHF
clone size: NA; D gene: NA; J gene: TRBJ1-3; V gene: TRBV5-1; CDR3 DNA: TGCGCCAGCAGCCTCACCAGCGTCACTGGAAACACCATATATTTT; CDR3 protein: CASSLTSVTGNTIYF
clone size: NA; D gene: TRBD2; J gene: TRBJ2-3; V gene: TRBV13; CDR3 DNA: TGTGCCCCACCCCGGCCCGCTAGCGGGGCTTTGGGGGATACGCAGTATTTT; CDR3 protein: CAPPRPASGALGDTQYF
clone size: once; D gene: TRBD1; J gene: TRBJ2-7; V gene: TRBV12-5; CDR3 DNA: TGTGCTAGTGGTTTGGGACAGGGGGGCGACGAGCAGTACTTC; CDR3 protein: CASGLGQGGDEQYF
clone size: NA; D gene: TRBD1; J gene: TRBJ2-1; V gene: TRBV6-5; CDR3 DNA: TGTGCCAGCAGCCCTCGATGGACAGGGGTCAATGAGCAGTTCTTC; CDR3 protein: CASSPRWTGVNEQFF
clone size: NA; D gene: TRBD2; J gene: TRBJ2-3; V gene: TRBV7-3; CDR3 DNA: TGTGCCAGCAGCTTAGGGCTAGCGGGGGGTGCAGATACGCAGTATTTT; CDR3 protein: CASSLGLAGGADTQYF
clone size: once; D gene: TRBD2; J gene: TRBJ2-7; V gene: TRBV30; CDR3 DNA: TGTGCCTGGAGGATTAGCGGGGGACCCTACGAGCAGTACTTC; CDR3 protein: CAWRISGGPYEQYF
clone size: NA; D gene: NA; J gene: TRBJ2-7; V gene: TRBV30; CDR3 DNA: TGTGCCTGGAGTGTACAGGGAAACGACGAGCAGTACTTC; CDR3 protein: CAWSVQGNDEQYF
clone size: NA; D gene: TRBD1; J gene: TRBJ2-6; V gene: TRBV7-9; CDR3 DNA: TGTGCCAGCAGCTTTGGTCGTGGGACAGGGTTATCTGGGGCCAACGTCCTGACTTTC; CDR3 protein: CASSFGRGTGLSGANVLTF
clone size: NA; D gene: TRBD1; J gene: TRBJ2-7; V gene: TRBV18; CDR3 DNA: TGTGCCAGCTCCCCCGGGACAGGGATCTACGAGCAGTACTTC; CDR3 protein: CASSPGTGIYEQYF
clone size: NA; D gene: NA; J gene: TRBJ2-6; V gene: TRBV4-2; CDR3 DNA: TGTGCCAGCAGCTCCGGGGGCTCTGGGGCCAACGTCCTGACTTTC; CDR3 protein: CASSSGGSGANVLTF
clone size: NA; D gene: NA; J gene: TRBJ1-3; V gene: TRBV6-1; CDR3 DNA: TGTGCCAGCACTATTTCTGCACAGTCTGGAAACACCATATATTTT; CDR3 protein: CASTISAQSGNTIYF
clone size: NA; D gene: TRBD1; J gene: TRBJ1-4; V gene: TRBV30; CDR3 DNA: TGTGCCTGCCCCGGGACAGGGATCGGAAAACTGTTTTTT; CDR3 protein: CACPGTGIGKLFF
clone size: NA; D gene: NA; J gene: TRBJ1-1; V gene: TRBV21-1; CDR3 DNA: TGTGCCAGCAGCAAGCAGGGTTCGAACACTGAAGCTTTCTTT; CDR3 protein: CASSKQGSNTEAFF
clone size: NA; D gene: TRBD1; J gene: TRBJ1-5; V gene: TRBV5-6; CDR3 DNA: TGTGCCAGCAGCATAGGACAGGGCTTTCAGCCCCAGCATTTT; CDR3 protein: CASSIGQGFQPQHF
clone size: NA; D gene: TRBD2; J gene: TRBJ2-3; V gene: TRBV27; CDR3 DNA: TGTGCCAGCAGTTTAGAGGCGGGGGGGCCTAATACGCAGTATTTT; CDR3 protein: CASSLEAGGPNTQYF